One and the same sample provided the 31 T cell receptor beta chains below, sequenced in a study of blood T cell repertoires in COVID-19. Generated by immunoSEQ multiplex PCR, the TCRdb table keeps only in-frame clones and is missing some. In the table there are 150,000 to 200,000 clones, approximately 85% of which are singletons. The sequenced material came from peripheral blood. These receptors all come from a man in his 60s with acute or convalescent COVID-19.

This chain links TRBV19 with TRBJ2-2, with 7 bases matching TRBD1. The junction had 13 bases not matched to a gene; V was cut back by 6 bases and J by 6 bases. This CDR3 is built from 16 residues. The V gene's germline CDR1 is LNHDA and CDR2 SQIVND (reference sequence). In DNA form, the CDR3 reads TGTGCCAGTAGAAGCCGCTTGGGACAGAATCCCGGGGAGCTGTTTTTT. This gives the protein CASRSRLGQNPGELFF.

V usage is TRBV27 and J usage is TRBJ2-5, with a possible D match to TRBD2 (6 bases). V dropped 6 bases and J dropped 4 bases, with 12 bases sitting between them. This CDR3 comprises 13 residues. Germline V gene sequence: CDR1 MNHEY, CDR2 SMNVEV (reference sequence). The CDR3 DNA reads as TGTGCCAGCAGCCCGACTAGAGGAGAGACCCAGTACTTC. Its protein product is CASSPTRGETQYF.

The rearrangement uses TRBV27 and TRBJ2-1, with 9 bases fitting TRBD2. The CDR3 is 16 residues long. The V gene's germline CDR1 is MNHEY and CDR2 SMNVEV (reference sequence). Trimming at V came to 5 bases and at J to 8 bases, leaving 13 bases not matched to a gene. This chain's CDR3 is CASSPRASGRMDEQFF. CDR3 coding DNA: TGTGCCAGCAGTCCCCGAGCGAGCGGGAGGATGGATGAGCAGTTCTTC.

The chain combines TRBV2 with TRBJ1-5; 7 nucleotides align to TRBD1. This CDR3 comprises 18 residues. Losses at the gene ends were 7 bases for V and 0 bases for J; bases not matched to a gene: 15. Germline assignment: CDR1 SNHLY and CDR2 FYNNEI. CDR3 in amino acids: CASKRGHLRGYSNQPQHF. As DNA, the CDR3 is TGTGCCAGCAAGAGGGGGCATCTTAGGGGTTATAGCAATCAGCCCCAGCATTTT.

This chain joins TRBV5-5 and TRBJ1-2; D not certain. The germline V and J ends were trimmed by 6 bases and 6 bases, with 12 bases remaining between them. CDR1 is SGHKS, CDR2 YYEKEE, per germline (reference sequence). CDR3 length equals 12 residues. This CDR3 reads CASTPVVNGYTF. The CDR3 DNA reads TGTGCCAGCACCCCAGTGGTAAATGGCTACACCTTC.

The genes are TRBV19 and TRBJ2-1, with 11 bases lining up with TRBD2. Looked up from germline, CDR1 is LNHDA and CDR2 is SQIVND (reference sequence). V lost 1 base to trimming and J lost 6 bases; unmatched junction nucleotides: 8. CDR3 length: 17 residues. The CDR3 DNA reads as TGTGCCAGTAGTATAGGCCGACTAGCGGGGCCCGGCAATGAGCAGTTCTTC. Protein sequence: CASSIGRLAGPGNEQFF.

The rearrangement links TRBV4-3 to TRBJ2-2; TRBD2 aligns across 9 bases. After removal of 0 bases from V and 5 bases from J, the junction contained 10 bases not matched to a gene. This CDR3 contains 18 residues. Germline CDR1 reads LGHNA; CDR2 reads YSLEER. CDR3 region: CASSQEFSGRRSTGELFF. The DNA for the CDR3 is TGCGCCAGCAGCCAAGAGTTCAGCGGGAGGAGGTCTACCGGGGAGCTGTTTTTT.

This rearrangement joins TRBV28 to TRBJ2-2, with 9 bases aligning to TRBD2. This CDR3 contains 15 residues. J was trimmed by 8 bases and V by 6 bases; bases with no gene match: 10. The germline CDR1 and CDR2 sequences are MDHEN and SYDVKM. The CDR3 region has the DNA TGTGCCAGCAGATTTAGCGGGAGTTGGCGTGGGGAGCTGTTTTTT. Protein: CASRFSGSWRGELFF.

A few counts support this clone. This chain's CDR3 is CASSSGETTEAFF. CDR3 nucleotides: TGCGCCAGCAGCTCCGGGGAGACCACTGAAGCTTTCTTT. This chain connects TRBV5-1 to TRBJ1-1; D gene ambiguous. This CDR3 has 13 residues. V dropped 3 bases and J dropped 4 bases, with 10 bases sitting between them. CDR1 and CDR2 (germline): SGHRS, YFSETQ.

J is TRBJ2-2 and V is TRBV19; D perhaps matches TRBD2 (6 bases). The V and J ends lost 4 bases and 6 bases respectively, with 18 bases between them. The CDR3 is 16 amino acids. Germline values: CDR1 LNHDA, CDR2 SQIVND (reference sequence). The CDR3 nucleotides read TGTGCCAGTAGTAGCTCGGGGGTTGCCTTGTCCGGGGAGCTGTTTTTT. Its protein is CASSSSGVALSGELFF.

The chain is built from TRBV16 and TRBJ2-3; tentative D call: TRBD2 (6 bases). There are 15 residues in the CDR3. The V gene's germline CDR1 is KGHSY and CDR2 FQNENV. Trimming shortened V by 0 bases and J by 1 base, and 8 bases separated the two germline ends. CDR3: CASSQSSGGTDTQYF. CDR3 bases: TGTGCCAGCAGCCAATCGTCGGGGGGCACAGATACGCAGTATTTT.

The chain links TRBV15 to TRBJ2-3; D is unclear. Germline V gives CDR1 LNHNV, CDR2 YYDKDF (reference sequence). This CDR3 is 13 amino acids long. V shed 0 bases and J shed 4 bases, with 5 bases lying between them. The CDR3: CATSRDLADTQYF. In nucleotides, the CDR3 is TGTGCCACCAGCAGAGATCTAGCAGATACGCAGTATTTT.

The chain recombines TRBV19 with TRBJ2-2, with a possible D match to TRBD1 (5 bases). Trimming took off 3 bases at V and 6 bases at J, with 5 bases between the two ends. This CDR3 region has 12 residues. The V gene's germline CDR1 is LNHDA and CDR2 SQIVND (reference sequence). This CDR3 is CASSIRAGELFF. Written as DNA, the CDR3 is TGTGCCAGTAGTATCAGGGCCGGGGAGCTGTTTTTT.

CDR3 nucleotides: TGTGCCAGCTCACGGGACAGTAGCACAGATACGCAGTATTTT. This sequence encodes CASSRDSSTDTQYF. This rearrangement joins TRBV18 to TRBJ2-3; 7 positions agree with TRBD1. Germline assignment: CDR1 KGHSH and CDR2 LQKENI. The CDR3 contains 14 residues. Germline trimming cut 4 bases from V and 0 bases from J; bases unmatched to any gene: 1.

The chain combines TRBV11-2 with TRBJ1-6, with unresolved D. Germline CDR1 and CDR2: SGHAT and FQNNGV. Trimming stripped 4 bases from V and 2 bases from J, with 12 bases between. This CDR3 region has 16 residues. As DNA, the CDR3 is TGTGCCAGCAGCTCTACCCTGAGGACCTATAATTCACCCCTCCACTTT. It codes for CASSSTLRTYNSPLHF.

The count of this clone is one. V gene TRBV2 combines with J gene TRBJ2-7; 8 bases align to TRBD2. This CDR3 is 13 amino acids long. Germline trimming cut 3 bases from V and 5 bases from J; bases unmatched to any gene: 3. Per the germline V gene, CDR1 is SNHLY and CDR2 is FYNNEI. CDR3 DNA: TGTGCCAGCAGTGACCAGCGGGAGAACGAGCAGTACTTC. Amino acids: CASSDQRENEQYF.

The V and J genes are TRBV5-4 and TRBJ2-1; TRBD2 aligns across 9 bases. With 2 bases clipped from V and 4 bases from J, the junction kept 7 bases outside the gene matches. From germline, CDR1 is SGHNT and CDR2 YYREEE (reference sequence). The CDR3 loop spans 16 amino acids. The CDR3 is CASSLQAGGKYNEQFF. CDR3 sequence (DNA): TGTGCCAGCAGCTTACAGGCGGGAGGGAAGTACAATGAGCAGTTCTTC.

The rearrangement uses TRBV2 and TRBJ1-5; 9 bases agree with TRBD1. J lost 4 bases, V lost 6 bases, and 4 bases had no gene match. Germline V CDR1 and CDR2: SNHLY, FYNNEI. The CDR3 extends over 14 amino acids. The CDR3 bases are TGTGCCAGCAGCCTGGACAGGGGAAATCAGCCCCAGCATTTT. Translated: CASSLDRGNQPQHF.

This chain uses TRBV2 with TRBJ2-1; a weak D match, TRBD2 (6 bases). Germline assignment: CDR1 SNHLY and CDR2 FYNNEI. This CDR3 contains 13 residues. Trimming removed 5 bases from V and 5 bases from J, with 10 bases in between. CDR3 sequence reads: CASSLAIHNEQFF. CDR3 bases: TGTGCCAGCAGTCTAGCGATCCACAATGAGCAGTTCTTC.

The CDR3 DNA sequence: TGTGCCAGCAGTTCGGGACAGGGCCCCACTGAAGCTTTCTTT. This encodes CASSSGQGPTEAFF. The chain joins TRBV27 to TRBJ1-1; 9 bases map to TRBD1. Germline-derived CDR1 and CDR2 are MNHEY and SMNVEV (reference sequence). CDR3 length: 14 amino acids. The junction had 4 bases not matched to a gene; V was cut back by 4 bases and J by 4 bases.

The chain couples TRBV6-4 to TRBJ2-7; maybe TRBD1 (5 bases). CDR1 MRHNA and CDR2 SNTAGT come from the germline V gene. There are 14 residues in the CDR3. Trimming removed 5 bases from V and 5 bases from J, with 16 bases in between. CDR3 amino acids: CASSRSGPDDEQYF. CDR3 sequence (DNA): TGTGCCAGCAGTCGGTCAGGGCCTGACGACGAGCAGTACTTC.

The chain employs TRBV29-1 and TRBJ2-1, with 11 bases that match TRBD2. The V and J ends lost 3 bases and 7 bases, in that order; junction bases with no gene match: 8. Germline V gives CDR1 SQVTM, CDR2 ANQGSEA. There are 15 residues in the CDR3. CDR3: CSVDRASGRKNEQFF. CDR3 DNA: TGCAGCGTTGACCGGGCTAGCGGGAGGAAAAATGAGCAGTTCTTC.

This chain uses TRBV16 with TRBJ2-4; 7 bases are shared with TRBD2. This CDR3 contains 15 residues. CDR1 is KGHSY and CDR2 is FQNENV in the germline V gene. After removal of 4 bases from V and 1 base from J, the junction contained 4 bases not matched to a gene. The CDR3 protein is CASSRGGSAKNIQYF. The CDR3 DNA sequence: TGTGCCAGCAGCCGGGGGGGGTCGGCCAAAAACATTCAGTACTTC. The entire variable domain, with the rest obtained from reference TRBV16 and TRBJ2-4, is as follows: GEEVAQTPKHLVRGEGQKAKLYCAPIKGHSYVFWYQQVLKNEFKFLISFQNENVFDETGMPKERFSAKCLPNSPCSLEIQATKLEDSAVYFCASSRGGSAKNIQYFGAGTRLSVL.

CDR3 sequence (DNA): TGCGCCAGCTGGGCGGGGGGCACAGATACGCAGTATTTT. Its translation: CASWAGGTDTQYF. The chain is built from TRBV10-2 and TRBJ2-3; 7 bases align to TRBD2. Per the germline V gene, CDR1 is WSHSY and CDR2 is SAAADI. The CDR3 has 13 residues. The junction had 3 bases not matched to a gene; V was cut back by 8 bases and J by 1 base.

This clone was found a few times. The chain joins TRBV6-5 to TRBJ2-3, with 10 bases fitting TRBD2. The V gene's germline CDR1 is MNHEY and CDR2 SVGAGI. The CDR3 totals 15 residues. V gave up 6 bases and J gave up 6 bases; unmatched junction bases: 9. This CDR3 reads CASSLAGVPSDTQYF. CDR3 nucleotides: TGTGCCAGCAGCCTAGCGGGAGTTCCATCGGATACGCAGTATTTT.

Worth noting for this clone: The same CDR3 arises from other DNA sequences in this sample as well. The chain links TRBV6-5 to TRBJ1-1, with 8 bases that match TRBD1. J was trimmed by 1 base and V by 6 bases; bases with no gene match: 4. The CDR3 sequence is 14 residues long. Germline CDR1 and CDR2: MNHEY and SVGAGI. The DNA for the CDR3 is TGTGCCAGCAGACGAGACAGGGGGAACACTGAAGCTTTCTTT. It codes for CASRRDRGNTEAFF.

The V and J genes are TRBV5-1 and TRBJ2-3, with D perhaps TRBD2 (6 bases). Trimming cost V 7 bases and J 0 bases, with 18 bases left between them. Germline-derived CDR1 and CDR2 are SGHRS and YFSETQ. This CDR3 has 16 residues. CDR3 DNA sequence: TGCGCCAGCCGAGCGGGTCAGCCTTCTAGCACAGATACGCAGTATTTT. Translating it yields CASRAGQPSSTDTQYF.

This clone was counted once. The chain carries TRBV18 and TRBJ1-2; TRBD1 aligns across 9 bases. CDR1 and CDR2 from the germline V gene are KGHSH and LQKENI. With V trimmed by 4 bases and J by 6 bases, 12 bases remained unmatched. This CDR3 is built from 16 residues. CDR3 region: CASSRAQGAPSDGYTF. DNA of the CDR3: TGTGCCAGCTCACGGGCACAGGGGGCCCCGTCGGATGGCTACACCTTC. The full variable domain, in which reference TRBV18 and TRBJ1-2 provide the parts outside the CDR3, is NAGVMQNPRHLVRRRGQEARLRCSPMKGHSHVYWYRQLPEEGLKFMVYLQKENIIDESGMPKERFSAEFPKEGPSILRIQQVVRGDSAAYFCASSRAQGAPSDGYTFGSGTRLTVV.

This chain joins TRBV12-2 and TRBJ1-1; the table assigns TRBD1, which was not confirmed against the DNA. TRBV12-2 is shown as a pseudogene. The CDR3 has 15 residues. DNA for the CDR3: TGTGCAAGTAAGGTGCAACAGGGGGCAAGGACTGAAGCTTTCTTT. Protein: CASKVQQGARTEAFF.

The V call is TRBV19, the J call TRBJ2-7, with TRBD2 matching 11 bases. V gave up 10 bases and J gave up 3 bases; unmatched junction bases: 14. The CDR3 sequence is 16 residues long. Germline V gene data show CDR1 as LNHDA and CDR2 as SQIVND (reference sequence). This chain's CDR3 is CATHPSGGTSGYEQYF. As DNA, the CDR3 is TGTGCCACCCACCCATCGGGGGGGACTAGCGGCTACGAGCAGTACTTC.

The V and J genes are TRBV12-5 and TRBJ2-2; 8 bases match TRBD1. Germline V gene sequence: CDR1 LGHNT, CDR2 FRNRAP. J lost 7 bases, V lost 1 base, and 2 bases had no gene match. This CDR3 spans 14 amino acids. CDR3 DNA: TGTGCTAGTGGTTTGGGACAGGGGATCGGGGAGCTGTTTTTT. It yields the protein CASGLGQGIGELFF.